The 26 T cell receptor beta chains below come from one sample, sequenced in a study of cytomegalovirus exposure and HLA in healthy donors. The PCR was carried out with 60 Vbeta primers and 13 Jbeta primers. Profiling relied on immunoSEQ multiplex PCR, and the TCRdb table lists in-frame clones only, not all of them. The table has approximately 150,000 clones, approximately 84% seen once. Sequenced material: PBMCs. These receptors all stem from a girl under 18 in good health and CMV-seropositive.

The rearrangement joins TRBV7-2 to TRBJ1-2; TRBD1 might be the D (6 bases). The ends were cut back, 5 bases at V and 5 bases at J, with 15 bases in the middle. The CDR3 runs 14 residues. In germline, CDR1 is SGHTA, CDR2 FQGNSA. CDR3 sequence reads: CASSAAQGRYGYTF. The CDR3 DNA follows: TGTGCCAGCAGCGCTGCACAGGGTAGGTATGGCTACACCTTC.

The V gene is TRBV19, the J gene TRBJ1-5; D call uncertain. V shed 3 bases and J shed 1 base, with 16 bases lying between them. Germline values: CDR1 LNHDA, CDR2 SQIVND (reference sequence). The CDR3 consists of 17 residues. CDR3 nucleotides: TGTGCCAGTAGTATCTTGTGGGTCCTGCGGAGCAATCAGCCCCAGCATTTT. Protein: CASSILWVLRSNQPQHF.

CDR3 nucleotides: TGTGCCAGCTCAACGGAGACTGAAGCTTTCTTT. This codes for CASSTETEAFF. This sequence joins TRBV27 and TRBJ1-1, with D unclear. CDR1 is MNHEY and CDR2 is SMNVEV in the germline V gene (reference sequence). The CDR3 totals 11 residues. Trimming removed 8 bases at V and 5 bases at J, with 9 bases between.

As regards this clone: Compared with germline, one end of the junction differs, possibly owing to a read error. This sample also contains other DNA sequences that code for the same CDR3. The chain is built from TRBV7-6 and TRBJ1-3; a weak D match, TRBD1 (5 bases). Germline CDR1 and CDR2: SGHVS and FNYEAQ. This CDR3 contains 16 residues. CDR3 DNA sequence: TGTGCCAGCAGCTTAGGTCAGGGAAGCTCTGGAAACACTATATATTTT. It translates to CASSLGQGSSGNTIYF.

The chain carries TRBV10-3 and TRBJ2-1; 8 positions match TRBD1. From germline, CDR1 is ENHRY and CDR2 SYGVKD. The CDR3 consists of 11 residues. The V gene end was trimmed by 4 bases and the J gene end by 12 bases; junction bases not matched to a gene: 2. The CDR3 region is CAISAGQGQFF. The CDR3 DNA reads as TGTGCCATCAGTGCCGGACAGGGGCAGTTCTTC.

The chain links TRBV6-1 to TRBJ2-1; 10 bases are a match to TRBD2. The V segment lost 8 bases and the J segment 6 bases; nucleotides outside the gene matches: 7. The CDR3 loop spans 14 amino acids. Germline lookup yields CDR1 MNHNS and CDR2 SASEGT. CDR3 in DNA: TGTGCCAGCGAAGAGCTAGCGGGGGCCAATGAGCAGTTCTTC. Residues: CASEELAGANEQFF.

This clone was detected once. The chain joins TRBV2 to TRBJ2-1; 7 bases align to TRBD2. The CDR3 is made up of 12 amino acids. CDR1 and CDR2 from the germline V gene are SNHLY and FYNNEI. V shed 6 bases and J 8 bases; nucleotides not matched to a gene: 4. CDR3 loop: CASRRLADEQFF. For the CDR3, the DNA is TGTGCCAGCAGGAGGCTAGCGGATGAGCAGTTCTTC.

Of note for this clone: One end of the junction does not line up with germline, which may come from a read error. The rearrangement uses TRBV7-7 and TRBJ2-1, with D maybe TRBD2 (5 bases). The CDR3 is 13 residues long. CDR1 SSHAT and CDR2 FNYEAQ come from the germline V gene (reference sequence). CDR3 bases: TGTGCTAGCAGCTTAGTAGGGAGCAATGAGCAGTTCTTC. As protein: CASSLVGSNEQFF.

V usage is TRBV9 and J usage is TRBJ1-2; D is perhaps TRBD1 (5 bases). The germline CDR1 and CDR2 sequences are SGDLS and YYNGEE. The CDR3 length is 12 residues. With 4 bases removed from V and 8 bases from J, the gap between germline ends came to 12 bases. The CDR3, as DNA: TGTGCCAGCAGCCGGGACTCACAGGGCTACACCTTC. Translating it yields CASSRDSQGYTF.

This CDR3 reads CASITDREIIWGTPPSTDTQYF. CDR3 bases: TGTGCCAGCATTACGGACAGGGAAATTATTTGGGGGACACCCCCTAGCACAGATACGCAGTATTTT. This chain uses TRBV21-1 with TRBJ2-3; TRBD1 reflects the table's D call only, with no check against the DNA. TRBV21-1 is a known pseudogene. CDR3 length: 22 residues.

The genes are TRBV18 and TRBJ2-5; possible D gene TRBD2, 6 bases. Germline lookup yields CDR1 KGHSH and CDR2 LQKENI. The CDR3 is made up of 12 amino acids. V was clipped by 5 bases and J by 5 bases, with 9 bases between them. The CDR3 reads CASSTGEETQYF. The DNA for the CDR3 is TGTGCCAGCTCAACGGGGGAGGAGACCCAGTACTTC.

V gene TRBV4-2 combines with J gene TRBJ1-1; 9 nucleotides match TRBD1. Germline V gives CDR1 LGHNA, CDR2 YNFKEQ. CDR3 length: 15 amino acids. Unmatched junction bases numbered 6, after V lost 3 bases and J lost 4 bases. The CDR3 DNA is TGTGCCAGCAGCCAGGCCGGGACAGGGACCACTGAAGCTTTCTTT. Protein: CASSQAGTGTTEAFF.

This chain links TRBV10-2 with TRBJ1-1; 9 bases fit TRBD1. Germline loops: CDR1 WSHSY, CDR2 SAAADI. The CDR3 contains 17 residues. J lost 4 bases, V lost 3 bases, and 12 bases had no gene match. The CDR3 DNA sequence: TGCGCCAGCAGTGAAGACGGGACAGGGTGGGGTGGCACTGAAGCTTTCTTT. Its protein product is CASSEDGTGWGGTEAFF.

The rearrangement uses TRBV6-6 and TRBJ2-7, with D perhaps TRBD1 (5 bases). The V and J ends lost 6 bases and 0 bases respectively, with 12 bases between them. The CDR3 is made up of 14 amino acids. Germline lookup yields CDR1 MNHNY and CDR2 SVGAGI (reference sequence). For the CDR3, the DNA is TGTGCCAGCAGCCGGGCGCAGGGCTCCTACGAGCAGTACTTC. Amino acids: CASSRAQGSYEQYF.

The rearrangement uses TRBV9 and TRBJ2-5; a weak D match, TRBD2 (6 bases). The CDR3 spans 16 residues. The V gene lost 0 bases and the J gene lost 9 bases, with 21 bases spanning the gap. CDR1 is SGDLS and CDR2 is YYNGEE in the germline V gene. CDR3 nucleotide sequence: TGTGCCAGCAGCGTAGGATCAGACAGCAGTCTAGCGCCCCAGTACTTC. Its translation is CASSVGSDSSLAPQYF.

The CDR3 bases are TGTGCCAGCAGTTCGTACGGGACAGGGCGGAATTCACCCCTCCACTTT. Its protein is CASSSYGTGRNSPLHF. The J gene is TRBJ1-6, the V gene TRBV28, with 9 bases lining up with TRBD1. Germline CDR1 MDHEN, CDR2 SYDVKM. CDR3 size: 16 residues. V was pared by 4 bases and J by 7 bases, with 8 bases of the junction left unmatched.

CDR3 nucleotide sequence: TGTGCCAGCAGTGGGGGGGGATACTCCTATGGCTACACCTTC. Translated, it gives CASSGGGYSYGYTF. The J gene is TRBJ1-2, the V gene TRBV6-5; D might be TRBD1 (5 bases). Germline CDR1 reads MNHEY; CDR2 reads SVGAGI. Trimming took 5 bases from V and 4 from J, leaving 14 bases between them. This CDR3 region has 14 residues.

In this sample, this clone turned up a few times. The chain links TRBV9 to TRBJ1-5; maybe TRBD1 (5 bases). The germline V gene encodes CDR1 SGDLS and CDR2 YYNGEE. The CDR3 is 14 residues long. Trimming removed 0 bases at V and 1 base at J, with 5 bases between. CDR3 nucleotides: TGTGCCAGCAGCGTAGGGGGCAGCAATCAGCCCCAGCATTTT. It codes for CASSVGGSNQPQHF.

The chain joins TRBV7-9 to TRBJ2-5; TRBD1 matches 9 bases. The J call may be wrong; the DNA end is better matched by TRBJ2-7. The CDR3 loop spans 16 amino acids. Per germline, CDR1 SEHNR and CDR2 FQNEAQ (reference sequence). CDR3 bases: TGTGCCAGCAGCGTTGGGCGGGACAGGGCAACCTACGAGCAGTACTTC. Protein sequence: CASSVGRDRATYEQYF.

This clone was seen only a few times. The chain employs TRBV29-1 and TRBJ1-2; 10 nucleotides line up with TRBD1. Germline V lookup: CDR1 SQVTM, CDR2 ANQGSEA. The CDR3 has 12 amino acids. The ends lost 4 bases at V and 7 bases at J; junction bases unmatched: 3. CDR3 bases: TGCAGCGTTGGGGGGACAGGGGTTGGCTACACCTTC. It translates to CSVGGTGVGYTF.

The table lists this clone with a few counts. This sequence joins TRBV11-2 and TRBJ1-2; TRBD1 aligns across 8 bases. Germline CDR1 is SGHAT and CDR2 is FQNNGV. The CDR3 is 16 amino acids. V shed 5 bases and J 8 bases; nucleotides not matched to a gene: 16. The DNA of the CDR3 is TGTGCCAGCAGCGAGCCGGGACAGGTAAACCCGCGCGGCTACACCTTC. This sequence encodes CASSEPGQVNPRGYTF.

The V gene is TRBV5-8, the J gene TRBJ1-2; D may be TRBD1 (6 bases). V lost 0 bases, J lost 7 bases, and 10 bases lay in between. Germline V CDR1 and CDR2: SGHTS, YDEGEE. The CDR3 loop spans 13 amino acids. The CDR3, as DNA: TGTGCCAGCAGCTTGGCGCGCAGGGGTGGCTACACCTTC. Protein sequence: CASSLARRGGYTF.

Comments on this clone: Here the CDR3 omits its conserved ending phenylalanine or tryptophan, so a read error is the likely source. This chain joins TRBV13 and TRBJ1-1; possible D gene TRBD1, 5 bases. The CDR3 is made up of 14 amino acids. Trimming stripped 7 bases from V and 4 bases from J, with 16 bases between. Germline-derived CDR1 and CDR2 are PRHDT and FYEKMQ (reference sequence). CDR3 in DNA: TGTGCCAGCAAGGGGTCCTGGGCTGGCACTGAAGCTTTCCTT. Protein sequence: CASKGSWAGTEAFL.

The chain combines TRBV9 with TRBJ1-3; no definite D call. V was cut by 4 bases and J by 3 bases, with 17 bases left in between. The CDR3 spans 16 residues. Germline values: CDR1 SGDLS, CDR2 YYNGEE. The CDR3 DNA sequence: TGTGCCAGCAGCCCTCGGGAGGGAATCGGTGGAAACACCATATATTTT. Translation gives CASSPREGIGGNTIYF.

The genes are TRBV27 and TRBJ1-1, with a weak D call TRBD1 (6 bases). Trimming left V 3 bases short and J 8 bases short, with 7 bases between. The length of the CDR3 is 11 residues. CDR1 MNHEY and CDR2 SMNVEV come from the germline V gene (reference sequence). The CDR3, as DNA: TGTGCCAGCAGTTTGGGGACAGAAGCTTTCTTT. It encodes CASSLGTEAFF.

CDR3: CASSSTGSDTQYF. The CDR3 bases are TGTGCCAGCAGCTCGACAGGGTCAGATACGCAGTATTTT. The chain combines TRBV11-2 with TRBJ2-3, with 7 bases fitting TRBD1. The CDR3 contains 13 residues. With 4 bases clipped from V and 4 bases from J, the junction kept 2 bases outside the gene matches. Germline loops: CDR1 SGHAT, CDR2 FQNNGV.